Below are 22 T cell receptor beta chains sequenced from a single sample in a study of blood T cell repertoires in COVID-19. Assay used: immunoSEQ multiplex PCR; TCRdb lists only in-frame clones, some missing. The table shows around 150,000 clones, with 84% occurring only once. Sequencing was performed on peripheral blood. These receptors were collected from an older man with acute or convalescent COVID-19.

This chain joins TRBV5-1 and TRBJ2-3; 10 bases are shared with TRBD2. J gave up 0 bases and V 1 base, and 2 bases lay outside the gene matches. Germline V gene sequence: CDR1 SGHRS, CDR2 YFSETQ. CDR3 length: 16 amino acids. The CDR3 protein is CASSLTSGASTDTQYF. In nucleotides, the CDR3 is TGCGCCAGCAGCTTGACTAGCGGGGCTAGCACAGATACGCAGTATTTT.

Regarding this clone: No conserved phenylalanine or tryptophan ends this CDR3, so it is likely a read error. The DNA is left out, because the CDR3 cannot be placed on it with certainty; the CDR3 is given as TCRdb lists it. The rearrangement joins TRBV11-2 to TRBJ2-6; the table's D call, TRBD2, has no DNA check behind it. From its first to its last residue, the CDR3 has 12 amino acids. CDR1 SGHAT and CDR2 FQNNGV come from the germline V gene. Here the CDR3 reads CASSPTPGLPAC.

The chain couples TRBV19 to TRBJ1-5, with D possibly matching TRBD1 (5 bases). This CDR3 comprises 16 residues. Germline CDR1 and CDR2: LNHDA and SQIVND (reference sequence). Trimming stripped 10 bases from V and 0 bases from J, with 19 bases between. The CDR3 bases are TGTGCCACCAGGAGGAGGGGCACGGCTAGCAATCAGCCCCAGCATTTT. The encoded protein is CATRRRGTASNQPQHF.

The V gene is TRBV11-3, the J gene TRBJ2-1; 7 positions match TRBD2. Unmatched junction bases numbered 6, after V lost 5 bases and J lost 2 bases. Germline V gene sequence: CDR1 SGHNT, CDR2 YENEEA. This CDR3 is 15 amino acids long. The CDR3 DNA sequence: TGTGCCAGCAGCCGAGGCGGGAGTCCCTACAATGAGCAGTTCTTC. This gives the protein CASSRGGSPYNEQFF.

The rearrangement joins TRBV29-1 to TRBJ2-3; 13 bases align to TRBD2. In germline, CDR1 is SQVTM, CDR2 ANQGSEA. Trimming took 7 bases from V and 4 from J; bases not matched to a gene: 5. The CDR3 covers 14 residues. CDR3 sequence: CSANGLAGADTQYF. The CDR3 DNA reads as TGCAGCGCCAACGGACTAGCGGGGGCAGATACGCAGTATTTT.

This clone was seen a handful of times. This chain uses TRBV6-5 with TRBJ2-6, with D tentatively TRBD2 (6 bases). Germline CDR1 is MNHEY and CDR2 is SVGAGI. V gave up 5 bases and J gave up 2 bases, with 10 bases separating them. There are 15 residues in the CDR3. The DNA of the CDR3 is TGTGCCAGCAGTCAACGGGGGACTGGGGCCAACGTCCTGACTTTC. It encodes CASSQRGTGANVLTF.

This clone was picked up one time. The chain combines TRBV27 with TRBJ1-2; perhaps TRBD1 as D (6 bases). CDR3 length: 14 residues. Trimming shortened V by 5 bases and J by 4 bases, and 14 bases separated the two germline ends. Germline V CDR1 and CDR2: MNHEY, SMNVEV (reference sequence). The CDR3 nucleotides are TGTGCCAGCAGTCCGCTTAGGGGGGGCTATGGCTACACCTTC. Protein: CASSPLRGGYGYTF.

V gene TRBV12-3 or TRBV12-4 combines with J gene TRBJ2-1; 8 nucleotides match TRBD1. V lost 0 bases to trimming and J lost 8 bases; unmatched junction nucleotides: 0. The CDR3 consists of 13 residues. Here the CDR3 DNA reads TGTGCCAGCAGTTTAGCGACAGGGGATGAGCAGTTCTTC. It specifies CASSLATGDEQFF.

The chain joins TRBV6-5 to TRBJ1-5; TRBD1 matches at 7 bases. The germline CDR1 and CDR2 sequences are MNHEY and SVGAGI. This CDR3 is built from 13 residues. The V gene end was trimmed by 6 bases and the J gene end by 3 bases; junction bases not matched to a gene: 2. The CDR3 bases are TGTGCCAGCAGCGACAGGGACAATCAGCCCCAGCATTTT. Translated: CASSDRDNQPQHF.

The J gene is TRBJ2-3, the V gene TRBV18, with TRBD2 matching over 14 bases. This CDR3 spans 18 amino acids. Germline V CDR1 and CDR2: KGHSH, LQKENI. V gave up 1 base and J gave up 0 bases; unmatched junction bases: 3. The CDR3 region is CASSPLTSGGASTDTQYF. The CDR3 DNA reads TGTGCCAGCTCACCACTGACTAGCGGGGGGGCCAGCACAGATACGCAGTATTTT. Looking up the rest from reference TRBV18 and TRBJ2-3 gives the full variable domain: NAGVMQNPRHLVRRRGQEARLRCSPMKGHSHVYWYRQLPEEGLKFMVYLQKENIIDESGMPKERFSAEFPKEGPSILRIQQVVRGDSAAYFCASSPLTSGGASTDTQYFGPGTRLTVL.

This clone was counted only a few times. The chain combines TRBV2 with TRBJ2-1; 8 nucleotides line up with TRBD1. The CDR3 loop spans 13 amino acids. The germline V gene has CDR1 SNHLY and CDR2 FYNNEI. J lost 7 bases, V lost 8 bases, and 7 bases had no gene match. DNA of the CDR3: TGTGCCAGCGAAGGACAGGGCGCGAATGAGCAGTTCTTC. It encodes CASEGQGANEQFF. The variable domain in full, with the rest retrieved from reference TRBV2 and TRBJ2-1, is EPEVTQTPSHQVTQMGQEVILRCVPISNHLYFYWYRQILGQKVEFLVSFYNNEISEKSEIFDDQFSVERPDGSNFTLKIRSTKLEDSAMYFCASEGQGANEQFFGPGTRLTVL.

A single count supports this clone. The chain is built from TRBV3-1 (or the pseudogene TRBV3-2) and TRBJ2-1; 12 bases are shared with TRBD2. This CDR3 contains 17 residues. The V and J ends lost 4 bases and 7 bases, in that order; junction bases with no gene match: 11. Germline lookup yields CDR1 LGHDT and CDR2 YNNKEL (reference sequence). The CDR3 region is CASSRLLAGGFRNEQFF. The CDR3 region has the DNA TGTGCCAGCAGCCGCTTACTAGCGGGAGGATTCAGGAATGAGCAGTTCTTC.

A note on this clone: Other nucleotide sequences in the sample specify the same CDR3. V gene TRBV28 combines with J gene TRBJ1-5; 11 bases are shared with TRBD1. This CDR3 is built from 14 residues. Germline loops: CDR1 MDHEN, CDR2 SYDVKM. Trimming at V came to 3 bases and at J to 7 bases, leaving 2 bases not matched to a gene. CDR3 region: CASSLGQGGQPQHF. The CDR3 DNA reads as TGTGCCAGCAGTTTGGGACAGGGGGGGCAGCCCCAGCATTTT.

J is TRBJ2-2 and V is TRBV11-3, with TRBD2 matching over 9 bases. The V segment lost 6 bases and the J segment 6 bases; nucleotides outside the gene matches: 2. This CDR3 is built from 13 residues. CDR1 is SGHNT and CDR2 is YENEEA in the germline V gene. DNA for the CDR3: TGTGCCAGCAGTGGCGGGAGGGCCGGGGAGCTGTTTTTT. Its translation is CASSGGRAGELFF. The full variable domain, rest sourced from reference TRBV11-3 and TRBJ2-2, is EAGVVQSPRYKIIEKKQPVAFWCNPISGHNTLYWYLQNLGQGPELLIRYENEEAVDDSQLPKDRFSAERLKGVDSTLKIQPAELGDSAVYLCASSGGRAGELFFGEGSRLTVL.

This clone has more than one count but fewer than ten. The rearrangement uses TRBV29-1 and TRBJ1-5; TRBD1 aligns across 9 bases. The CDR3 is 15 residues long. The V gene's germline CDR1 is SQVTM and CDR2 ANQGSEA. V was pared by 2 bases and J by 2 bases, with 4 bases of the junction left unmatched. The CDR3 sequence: CSVELQGAGNQPQHF. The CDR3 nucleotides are TGCAGCGTTGAATTACAGGGGGCCGGCAATCAGCCCCAGCATTTT.

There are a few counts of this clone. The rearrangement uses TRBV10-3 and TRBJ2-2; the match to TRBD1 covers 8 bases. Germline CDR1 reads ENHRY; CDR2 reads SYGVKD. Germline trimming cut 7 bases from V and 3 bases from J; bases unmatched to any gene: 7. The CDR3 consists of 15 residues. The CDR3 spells CAITRGLRDTGELFF. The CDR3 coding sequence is TGTGCCATCACCAGGGGGCTGAGGGACACCGGGGAGCTGTTTTTT.

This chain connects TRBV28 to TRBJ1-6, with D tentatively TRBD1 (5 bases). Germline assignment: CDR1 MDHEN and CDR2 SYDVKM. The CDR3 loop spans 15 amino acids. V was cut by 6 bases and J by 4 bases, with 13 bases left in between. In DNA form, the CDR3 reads TGTGCCAGCAGACTGGGGGGAAATTATAATTCACCCCTCCACTTT. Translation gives CASRLGGNYNSPLHF.

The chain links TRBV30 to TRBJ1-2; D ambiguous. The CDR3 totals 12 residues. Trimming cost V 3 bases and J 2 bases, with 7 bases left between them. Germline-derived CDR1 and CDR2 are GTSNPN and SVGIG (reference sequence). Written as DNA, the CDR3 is TGTGCCTGGAGCGGAGGAAACTATGGCTACACCTTC. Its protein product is CAWSGGNYGYTF.

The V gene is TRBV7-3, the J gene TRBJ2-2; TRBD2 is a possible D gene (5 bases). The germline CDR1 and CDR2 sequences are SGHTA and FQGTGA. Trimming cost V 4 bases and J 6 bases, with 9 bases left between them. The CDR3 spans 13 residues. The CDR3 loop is CASSSPGAGELFF. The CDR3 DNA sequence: TGTGCCAGCAGCTCCCCCGGGGCCGGGGAGCTGTTTTTT.

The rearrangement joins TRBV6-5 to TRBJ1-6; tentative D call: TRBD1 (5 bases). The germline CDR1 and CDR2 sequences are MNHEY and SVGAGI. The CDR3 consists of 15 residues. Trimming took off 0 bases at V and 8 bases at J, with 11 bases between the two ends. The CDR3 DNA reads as TGTGCCAGCAGTTACTCAGCCAGGGAAGATTCACCCCTCCACTTT. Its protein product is CASSYSAREDSPLHF.

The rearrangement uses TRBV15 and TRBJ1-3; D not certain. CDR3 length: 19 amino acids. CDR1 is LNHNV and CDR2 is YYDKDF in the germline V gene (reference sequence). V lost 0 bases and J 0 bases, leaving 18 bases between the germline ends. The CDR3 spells CATSRDLSGSAISGNTIYF. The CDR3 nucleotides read TGTGCCACCAGCAGAGATCTAAGCGGCAGCGCAATCTCTGGAAACACCATATATTTT.

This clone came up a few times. CDR3 sequence reads: CASSEYRLNEKLFF. CDR3 DNA sequence: TGTGCCAGCAGTGAATATAGATTAAATGAAAAACTGTTTTTT. The chain recombines TRBV25-1 with TRBJ1-4, with D hard to call. The CDR3 totals 14 residues. Between the trimmed V and J ends, which lost 0 bases and 5 bases, there was a span of 7 bases. The V gene's germline CDR1 is MGHDK and CDR2 SYGVNS.